This TCR beta chain was identified during a study of cytomegalovirus exposure and HLA in healthy donors. Regarding the study as a whole: One variant, a missense change in DCLRE1C, was linked in a later analysis to TCR beta V- and J-gene trimming. HLA alleles showed associations with roughly 17,000 TCR beta sequences in a later analysis, at a 0.05 false discovery rate. A few of the chains that were CMV-associated were confirmed in vitro to be specific for CMV antigens.

Regarding this clone: Its specificity is not known.

CDR3 size: 14 residues. Trimming stripped 0 bases from V and 6 bases from J, with 11 bases between. CDR1 is SGDLS, CDR2 YYNGEE, per germline. A multiplex PCR was run with 60 Vbeta primers and 13 Jbeta primers. Assay: immunoSEQ multiplex PCR; the TCRdb copy retains only in-frame clones and omits some. The sample records fewer than 100,000 clones, approximately 7.1% being singletons. This chain connects TRBV9 to TRBJ2-3; D perhaps matches TRBD1 (6 bases). Material: PBMCs. The origin of this receptor is a man in his fifties or sixties in good health and CMV-seronegative. DNA of the CDR3: TGTGCCAGCAGCGTAGTACAGGGTTCGGATACGCAGTATTTT. Residues: CASSVVQGSDTQYF. The complete variable domain, with remaining parts taken from reference TRBV9 and TRBJ2-3, reads DSGVTQTPKHLITATGQRVTLRCSPRSGDLSVYWYQQSLDQGLQFLIQYYNGEERAKGNILERFSAQQFPDLHSELNLSSLELGDSALYFCASSVVQGSDTQYFGPGTRLTVL.